The clone carrying this TCR beta chain was counted at least ten times. Each library that profiled naive CD8 cells came from around 20,000 to 1,000,000 sorted cells with 10%, 30% or 50% RNA. The CD8+CD4-CCR7+CD45RA+ phenotype defined the sorted naive CD8 T cells. This CDR3 spans 12 amino acids. The V end lost 3 bases, the J end lost 3 bases, and 6 bases lay between the germline ends. The data are from a study of molecular identifiers for immune sequencing clone quantification. MiXCR, applied by TCRdb to the PCR reads, yields one record per CDR3 protein. This table holds about 640,000 distinct CDR3 sequences, about 20% found once.

Specimen: naive CD8+ T cells from blood, with Jurkat cell RNA spiked in. The subset was: FACS-sorted CD8+CD4-CCR7+CD45RA+ naive T cells. This sequence joins TRBV12-3 or TRBV12-4 and TRBJ2-7; weak D call: TRBD2 (6 bases). The sequence was collected from a human donor in good health. Some libraries in this study had Jurkat cell RNA spiked in. The CDR3, as DNA: TGTGCCAGCAGTTTCGGGAGCTACGAGCAGTACTTC. Encoded protein: CASSFGSYEQYF.